This entry describes one T cell receptor beta chain. This specimen belongs to a study of T cell changes during pregnancy in multiple sclerosis. The assay was immunoSEQ multiplex PCR, and TCRdb's table has in-frame clones only and misses some. The sample records about 62,000 clones, 80% to 90% being singletons. The germline V gene has CDR1 LNHDA and CDR2 SQIVND (reference sequence). The CDR3 has 16 residues. Losses at the gene ends were 6 bases for V and 4 bases for J; bases not matched to a gene: 12. The TCR sequence derives from a female donor with multiple sclerosis, enrolled in a pregnancy study. J is TRBJ1-1 and V is TRBV19; 9 bases are a match to TRBD1. The sequenced sample was peripheral blood, obtained in the first trimester of pregnancy. The CDR3 region is CASSTGTGTLGTEAFF. In DNA, the CDR3 is TGTGCCAGTAGCACCGGGACAGGGACCCTGGGCACTGAAGCTTTCTTT. The variable domain in full, with the rest retrieved from reference TRBV19 and TRBJ1-1, is DGGITQSPKYLFRKEGQNVTLSCEQNLNHDAMYWYRQDPGQGLRLIYYSQIVNDFQKGDIAEGYSVSREKKESFPLTVTSAQKNPTAFYLCASSTGTGTLGTEAFFGQGTRLTVV.